The rows below give T cell receptor beta chains drawn from one sample of a study of a mutant IDH1 vaccine in newly diagnosed glioma. No cognate antigen is known for these TCRs. Sequencing used immunoSEQ multiplex PCR; TCRdb keeps in-frame clones, though not all of them. There are tens of thousands of clones in the sample; approximately 84% occur only once, and roughly 14% lies in the top ten. This material consisted of PBMCs, taken from a glioma patient whose treatment included an IDH1 peptide vaccine. These receptors were collected from a young man with glioma. The CDR3 runs from the conserved cysteine through the conserved F or W.

J: TRBJ2-7
V: TRBV27
CDR3: CASSWGGGYEQYF

J: TRBJ2-5
V: TRBV6-5
CDR3: CASSYSWVQETQYF

J: TRBJ2-1
V: TRBV15
CDR3: CATSRDLQGNYNEQFF

J: TRBJ1-2
V: TRBV5-1
CDR3: CASSLAGTGLTF

J: TRBJ2-3
V: TRBV4-1
CDR3: CASSQDWHSSTDTQYF

J: TRBJ1-2
V: TRBV6-5
CDR3: CASSDDGLPYGYTF

J: TRBJ2-5
V: TRBV21-1
CDR3: CASSHPRDRGETQYF

J: TRBJ1-1
V: TRBV4-3
CDR3: CASSQDRGGVNTEAFF

J: TRBJ1-6
V: TRBV13
CDR3: CASSPARIGSPLHF

J: TRBJ1-1
V: TRBV12-1
CDR3: CASKERGAEAFF

J: TRBJ1-5
V: TRBV6-1
CDR3: CASTSGGLANQPQHF

J: TRBJ1-1
V: TRBV7-2
CDR3: CASSLVSGQGRNTEAFF

J: TRBJ2-7
V: TRBV12-5
CDR3: CASGPSPDEQYF

J: TRBJ2-3
V: TRBV19
CDR3: CASSMGAAVGQYF

J: TRBJ1-5
V: TRBV6-5
CDR3: CASSQGNGQPQHF

J: TRBJ1-2
V: TRBV29-1
CDR3: CSVDRYGYTF

J: TRBJ2-2
V: TRBV7-7
CDR3: CASSPSGRLTGELFF

J: TRBJ1-1
V: TRBV15
CDR3: CATSSRTDVETEAFF

J: TRBJ2-1
V: TRBV9
CDR3: CASSVDLGARAYNEQFF

J: TRBJ2-2
V: TRBV6-5
CDR3: CASSLQNANTGELFF

J: TRBJ1-2
V: TRBV5-8
CDR3: CASSPRTGRGYGYTF

J: TRBJ1-1
V: TRBV28
CDR3: CASFMTGSAFF

J: TRBJ2-2
V: TRBV27
CDR3: CASSLGQGGSVGELFF

J: TRBJ2-2
V: TRBV6-5
CDR3: CASSYRGSEAGELFF

J: TRBJ1-1
V: TRBV25-1
CDR3: CASTGGGQLMNTEAFF

J: TRBJ2-6
V: TRBV11-1
CDR3: CASSLGESTGNVLTF

J: TRBJ1-1
V: TRBV15
CDR3: CATSRDHLNTEAFF

J: TRBJ1-1
V: TRBV5-1
CDR3: CASSLRSDNTEAFF

J: TRBJ2-1
V: TRBV5-1
CDR3: CASSPEADPVSYNEQFF

J: TRBJ1-4
V: TRBV18
CDR3: CASSPRRAKEKLFF

J: TRBJ1-1
V: TRBV5-1
CDR3: CASSPRTGVNTEAFF

J: TRBJ1-5
V: TRBV6-5
CDR3: CASSYTASNQPQHF

J: TRBJ2-5
V: TRBV5-4
CDR3: CASTRVQGARETQYF

J: TRBJ1-4
V: TRBV7-9
CDR3: CASSPRPRDMVTNEKLFF

J: TRBJ2-2
V: TRBV4-2
CDR3: CASSSEIPGELFF

J: TRBJ2-1
V: TRBV7-9
CDR3: CASSFPQVSYNEQFF

J: TRBJ1-4
V: TRBV27
CDR3: CASSPGTVAKLFF

J: TRBJ1-5
V: TRBV16
CDR3: CASSQSGQSNQPQHF

J: TRBJ2-2
V: TRBV7-8
CDR3: CASSRPMGQGDTGELFF

J: TRBJ1-2
V: TRBV20-1
CDR3: CSAYTAGGYTF

J: TRBJ2-7
V: TRBV4-3
CDR3: CASSQEVPAGAEQYF

J: TRBJ1-2
V: TRBV2
CDR3: CASSETGAGYGYTF

J: TRBJ1-3
V: TRBV30
CDR3: CAWDYRGNTIYF

J: TRBJ2-2
V: TRBV9
CDR3: CASSSRAGGATGELFF

J: TRBJ2-7
V: TRBV6-5
CDR3: CASSYGGASYEQYF

J: TRBJ2-7
V: TRBV7-2
CDR3: CASSLESGSSYEQYF

J: TRBJ2-2
V: TRBV4-2
CDR3: CASSQERRSTGELFF

J: TRBJ2-2
V: TRBV7-2
CDR3: CASSLPNLAGETGELFF

J: TRBJ1-2
V: TRBV5-1
CDR3: CASSLGRTGGDGYTF

J: TRBJ1-2
V: TRBV30
CDR3: CAWRGRGNYGYTF